Listed below are T cell receptor beta chains from one sample, sequenced in a study of breast tumors, draining lymph nodes, adjacent tissues. TCRdb re-called the multiplex PCR reads with MiXCR, one entry per CDR3 protein. The table includes some 120,000 distinct CDR3 sequences, just under 20% detected once. The sequenced material came from axillary lymph node tissue. These receptors were collected from a female donor with breast cancer. Some clones in this sample may be carry-over from other donors' samples. Each CDR3 is given with its conserved first and last residue. Fields, in order: V gene, clone size, J gene, D gene, CDR3 DNA, CDR3 protein. D genes are given only for firm matches. The size of a clone is reported for some rows only, either as once, few or many, or as a class for expanded clones.

v_gene: TRBV20-1
abundance: many
j_gene: TRBJ1-3
d_gene: -
CDR3nt: TGCAGTGCTACTGAGGGCCCTGGAAACACCATATATTTT
CDR3aa: CSATEGPGNTIYF

v_gene: TRBV10-3
abundance: many
j_gene: TRBJ1-2
d_gene: TRBD1
CDR3nt: TGTGCCATCAGCGCGGACAGGGAGCCAAACTATGGCTACACCTTC
CDR3aa: CAISADREPNYGYTF

v_gene: TRBV11-2
abundance: few
j_gene: TRBJ2-2
d_gene: -
CDR3nt: TGTGCCAGCAGCTCCCCCTGGCACGGGCCCGGGGAGCTGTTTTTT
CDR3aa: CASSSPWHGPGELFF

v_gene: TRBV30
abundance: many
j_gene: TRBJ1-2
d_gene: -
CDR3nt: TGTGCCTGGAGGGAGGGGTTTGGCTACACCTTC
CDR3aa: CAWREGFGYTF

v_gene: TRBV20-1
abundance: many
j_gene: TRBJ2-7
d_gene: TRBD2
CDR3nt: TGCAGTGCTAGAGAACTAGCGGGAGGCCCACGCGAGCAGTACTTC
CDR3aa: CSARELAGGPREQYF

v_gene: TRBV20-1
abundance: many
j_gene: TRBJ2-7
d_gene: -
CDR3nt: TGCAGTGCCTCACCGGGGGCCGCTTACGAGCAGTACTTC
CDR3aa: CSASPGAAYEQYF

v_gene: TRBV20-1
abundance: many
j_gene: TRBJ2-3
d_gene: TRBD2
CDR3nt: TGCAGTGCTACTCGCGGACTAGCGGGATCAACAGATACGCAGTATTTT
CDR3aa: CSATRGLAGSTDTQYF

v_gene: TRBV6-1
abundance: many
j_gene: TRBJ2-5
d_gene: -
CDR3nt: TGTGCCAGCAGTGAAAGTGGTGGCACCCAAGAGACCCAGTACTTC
CDR3aa: CASSESGGTQETQYF

v_gene: TRBV28
abundance: -
j_gene: TRBJ1-6
d_gene: TRBD1
CDR3nt: TGTGCCAGCAGTTTATTAGGTCGCGGCCAGGGGGCTAGGGCCCTCCACTTT
CDR3aa: CASSLLGRGQGARALHF

v_gene: TRBV4-1
abundance: many
j_gene: TRBJ1-5
d_gene: -
CDR3nt: TGCGCCAGCAGCCAAGATCCTTGGGATCAGCCCCAGCATTTT
CDR3aa: CASSQDPWDQPQHF

v_gene: TRBV12-5
abundance: many
j_gene: TRBJ1-5
d_gene: -
CDR3nt: TGTGCTAGTGGTCCCGACCTTAGCAATCAGCCCCAGCATTTT
CDR3aa: CASGPDLSNQPQHF

v_gene: TRBV29-1
abundance: many
j_gene: TRBJ2-6
d_gene: TRBD1
CDR3nt: TGCAGCGTTGTCGGGACAGGTAACTCTGGGGCCAACGTCCTGACTTTC
CDR3aa: CSVVGTGNSGANVLTF

v_gene: TRBV20-1
abundance: many
j_gene: TRBJ2-2
d_gene: TRBD1
CDR3nt: TGCAGTGCTAGCGACAGGGGGCAGGGCTCACGAAGCACCGGGGAGCTGTTTTTT
CDR3aa: CSASDRGQGSRSTGELFF

v_gene: TRBV3-1
abundance: -
j_gene: TRBJ1-4
d_gene: -
CDR3nt: TGTGCCAGCAGCACCTCGGCGCGGTGGGAAGAACTGTTTTTT
CDR3aa: CASSTSARWEELFF

v_gene: TRBV7-9
abundance: many
j_gene: TRBJ2-5
d_gene: TRBD1
CDR3nt: TGTGCCAGCAGCACATACAGGGGACAAGAGACCCAGTACTTC
CDR3aa: CASSTYRGQETQYF

v_gene: TRBV3-1
abundance: -
j_gene: TRBJ1-5
d_gene: -
CDR3nt: TGTGCCAGCAGCCAAGACACGACTGTGCCCCAGCATTTT
CDR3aa: CASSQDTTVPQHF

v_gene: TRBV12-3/TRBV12-4
abundance: few
j_gene: TRBJ2-2
d_gene: TRBD1
CDR3nt: TGTGCCAGCAGTCGTGGGACAGAGAACACCGGGGAGCTGTTTTTT
CDR3aa: CASSRGTENTGELFF

v_gene: TRBV30
abundance: many
j_gene: TRBJ2-5
d_gene: TRBD1
CDR3nt: TGTGCCTGGAGTGTTCAGGGGACAGCTAACCAAGAGACCCAGTACTTC
CDR3aa: CAWSVQGTANQETQYF

v_gene: TRBV19
abundance: many
j_gene: TRBJ1-6
d_gene: TRBD1
CDR3nt: TGTGCCAGTAGTATAGGACAGGGGAATTCACCCCTCCACTTT
CDR3aa: CASSIGQGNSPLHF

v_gene: TRBV28
abundance: many
j_gene: TRBJ2-7
d_gene: -
CDR3nt: TGTGCCAGCACCCTGGCAGATGGAATTTACGAGCAGTACTTC
CDR3aa: CASTLADGIYEQYF

v_gene: TRBV19
abundance: many
j_gene: TRBJ2-3
d_gene: -
CDR3nt: TGTGCCAGTAGTACTCCGGGACCCCCGCACCCAGATACGCAGTATTTT
CDR3aa: CASSTPGPPHPDTQYF

v_gene: TRBV7-9
abundance: many
j_gene: TRBJ2-7
d_gene: -
CDR3nt: TGTGCCAGCAGCCGCGAGGGCTCCTACGAGCAGTACTTC
CDR3aa: CASSREGSYEQYF

v_gene: TRBV3-1
abundance: many
j_gene: TRBJ2-1
d_gene: -
CDR3nt: TGTGCCAGCAGCCAGGCTCTGAGCTCCTACAATGAGCAGTTCTTC
CDR3aa: CASSQALSSYNEQFF

v_gene: TRBV7-9
abundance: many
j_gene: TRBJ1-5
d_gene: -
CDR3nt: TGTGCCAGCAGCGATCAGGGTATTCAGCCCCAGCATTTT
CDR3aa: CASSDQGIQPQHF

v_gene: TRBV20-1
abundance: many
j_gene: TRBJ2-7
d_gene: TRBD2
CDR3nt: TGCAGTGCTAGAGACCCGGGACTAGCCTACGAGCAGTACTTC
CDR3aa: CSARDPGLAYEQYF

v_gene: TRBV6-2/TRBV6-3
abundance: -
j_gene: TRBJ2-1
d_gene: TRBD2
CDR3nt: TGTGCCAGCAGTTACTCAGGGAGGGGCGAATACTCCTACAATGAGCAGTTCTTC
CDR3aa: CASSYSGRGEYSYNEQFF

v_gene: TRBV11-1
abundance: -
j_gene: TRBJ2-7
d_gene: TRBD1
CDR3nt: TGTGCCAGCAGCTTAGAGGCAGGGGGCTCGCTATACGAGCAGTACTTC
CDR3aa: CASSLEAGGSLYEQYF

v_gene: TRBV20-1
abundance: few
j_gene: TRBJ1-5
d_gene: TRBD1
CDR3nt: TGCAGTGCTCTTCCTCGGGGACAGTTCAATCAGCCCCAGCATTTT
CDR3aa: CSALPRGQFNQPQHF

v_gene: TRBV18
abundance: few
j_gene: TRBJ1-5
d_gene: -
CDR3nt: TGTGCCAGCTCACCATCGTCGGGTGGGAATCAGCCCCAGCATTTT
CDR3aa: CASSPSSGGNQPQHF

v_gene: TRBV7-2
abundance: many
j_gene: TRBJ2-7
d_gene: TRBD2
CDR3nt: TGTGCCAGCAGCCCTAGCTTGGGACTAGCGGAAACCTACGAGCAGTACTTC
CDR3aa: CASSPSLGLAETYEQYF

v_gene: TRBV19
abundance: many
j_gene: TRBJ2-1
d_gene: -
CDR3nt: TGTGCCAGTACCGACGGACAGAGCTCCTACAATGAGCAGTTCTTC
CDR3aa: CASTDGQSSYNEQFF

v_gene: TRBV30
abundance: many
j_gene: TRBJ1-5
d_gene: TRBD1
CDR3nt: TGTGCCTGGAGTGTAGACAGGGGCTATCAGCCCCAGCATTTT
CDR3aa: CAWSVDRGYQPQHF

v_gene: TRBV20-1
abundance: many
j_gene: TRBJ1-2
d_gene: TRBD1
CDR3nt: TGCAGTGCTTCAGGGGGGAACTATGGCTACACCTTC
CDR3aa: CSASGGNYGYTF

v_gene: TRBV6-5
abundance: many
j_gene: TRBJ1-2
d_gene: TRBD1
CDR3nt: TGTGCCAGCAGTTTCGACAGGGTTAACTATGGCTACACCTTC
CDR3aa: CASSFDRVNYGYTF

v_gene: TRBV11-2
abundance: -
j_gene: TRBJ2-4
d_gene: -
CDR3nt: TGTGCCAGCAGCCCCTCCTTCGGGACATTAGCCAAAAGCATTCAGTACTTC
CDR3aa: CASSPSFGTLAKSIQYF

v_gene: TRBV29-1
abundance: many
j_gene: TRBJ2-3
d_gene: -
CDR3nt: TGCAGCGTTGAAGAGAGCGGGTATACGCAGTATTTT
CDR3aa: CSVEESGYTQYF

v_gene: TRBV6-1
abundance: many
j_gene: TRBJ2-2
d_gene: -
CDR3nt: TGTGCCAGCAGTGTCTTCGGAGGGGAGCTGTTTTTT
CDR3aa: CASSVFGGELFF

v_gene: TRBV12-3/TRBV12-4
abundance: many
j_gene: TRBJ2-2
d_gene: -
CDR3nt: TGTGCCAGCAGTTTAGTTTGGGGCACCGGGGAGCTGTTTTTT
CDR3aa: CASSLVWGTGELFF

v_gene: TRBV20-1
abundance: -
j_gene: TRBJ1-1
d_gene: -
CDR3nt: TGCAGTGCTAGGGAGGACGCCATGAACACTGAAGCTTTCTTT
CDR3aa: CSAREDAMNTEAFF

v_gene: TRBV20-1
abundance: many
j_gene: TRBJ2-7
d_gene: -
CDR3nt: TGCAGTGCTCCCACGGGGAGCGGAGGGGGCCTCGAGCAGTACTTC
CDR3aa: CSAPTGSGGGLEQYF

v_gene: TRBV5-4
abundance: many
j_gene: TRBJ2-1
d_gene: TRBD2
CDR3nt: TGTGCCAGCAGCCCAGGGACTAGCGGGAGATTTGAGCAGTTCTTC
CDR3aa: CASSPGTSGRFEQFF

v_gene: TRBV7-2
abundance: many
j_gene: TRBJ2-1
d_gene: TRBD2
CDR3nt: TGTGCCAGCAGCTTTAGTCCGGCTAGCGGGACCTACAATGAGCAGTTCTTC
CDR3aa: CASSFSPASGTYNEQFF

v_gene: TRBV12-3/TRBV12-4
abundance: many
j_gene: TRBJ2-5
d_gene: -
CDR3nt: TGTGCCAGCAGCCATTCTAGCGCGATCCAAGAGACCCAGTACTTC
CDR3aa: CASSHSSAIQETQYF

v_gene: TRBV24-1
abundance: -
j_gene: TRBJ2-2
d_gene: TRBD2
CDR3nt: TGTGCCACCAGTGATTTGCAGACTAGCGGGAGATCCGGGGAGCTGTTTTTT
CDR3aa: CATSDLQTSGRSGELFF

v_gene: TRBV28
abundance: few
j_gene: TRBJ2-7
d_gene: TRBD2
CDR3nt: TGTGCCAGCAGGGCCACTAGCGGGAGTAGCGAGCAGTACTTC
CDR3aa: CASRATSGSSEQYF

v_gene: TRBV10-3
abundance: many
j_gene: TRBJ2-3
d_gene: -
CDR3nt: TGTGCCATCAGACGGGACACAGATACGCAGTATTTT
CDR3aa: CAIRRDTDTQYF

v_gene: TRBV5-4
abundance: -
j_gene: TRBJ2-1
d_gene: -
CDR3nt: TGTGCCAGCAGCCCAGGACTGACTGGTGATGAGCAGTTCTTC
CDR3aa: CASSPGLTGDEQFF

v_gene: TRBV11-3
abundance: many
j_gene: TRBJ2-2
d_gene: TRBD1
CDR3nt: TGTGCCAGCTCGTATCAGGGGGCGAACACCGGGGAGCTGTTTTTT
CDR3aa: CASSYQGANTGELFF

v_gene: TRBV6-1
abundance: -
j_gene: TRBJ1-4
d_gene: TRBD1
CDR3nt: TGTGCCAGCAGGGTCTTCATGGGACAGATAAATGAAAAACTGTTTTTT
CDR3aa: CASRVFMGQINEKLFF

v_gene: TRBV6-6
abundance: many
j_gene: TRBJ1-5
d_gene: -
CDR3nt: TGTGCCAGCAGCCAACAGGGTGTGACGGATCAGCCCCAGCATTTT
CDR3aa: CASSQQGVTDQPQHF

v_gene: TRBV9
abundance: -
j_gene: TRBJ2-5
d_gene: -
CDR3nt: TGTGCCAGCAGCGTACGGGAGACCCGGTACTTC
CDR3aa: CASSVRETRYF

v_gene: TRBV2
abundance: many
j_gene: TRBJ2-5
d_gene: -
CDR3nt: TGTGCCAGCAGTGACATCATAGAGACCCAGTACTTC
CDR3aa: CASSDIIETQYF

v_gene: TRBV10-3
abundance: many
j_gene: TRBJ1-2
d_gene: TRBD1
CDR3nt: TGTGCCATCAGTGACATACAGGGGGCCGACTATGGCTACACCTTC
CDR3aa: CAISDIQGADYGYTF

v_gene: TRBV27
abundance: many
j_gene: TRBJ1-2
d_gene: -
CDR3nt: TGTGCCAGCAGTTTATACGGTGGCGTAGAAAACTATGGCTACACCTTC
CDR3aa: CASSLYGGVENYGYTF

v_gene: TRBV12-3/TRBV12-4
abundance: many
j_gene: TRBJ1-2
d_gene: -
CDR3nt: TGTGCCAGCAGTTACCGGGACCCCCTCGATGGCTACACCTTC
CDR3aa: CASSYRDPLDGYTF

v_gene: TRBV2
abundance: many
j_gene: TRBJ2-7
d_gene: TRBD2
CDR3nt: TGTGCCAGCAGCACGGGAGCGGGAGGGACCTACGAGCAGTACTTC
CDR3aa: CASSTGAGGTYEQYF

v_gene: TRBV5-1
abundance: many
j_gene: TRBJ1-4
d_gene: -
CDR3nt: TGCGCCAGCAGCTTGGGACAGTCAACTAATGAAAAACTGTTTTTT
CDR3aa: CASSLGQSTNEKLFF

v_gene: TRBV5-1
abundance: many
j_gene: TRBJ2-5
d_gene: TRBD2
CDR3nt: TGCGCCAGCAGATGGACTAGCGGGAGGGGGGAGACCCAGTACTTC
CDR3aa: CASRWTSGRGETQYF

v_gene: TRBV7-7
abundance: many
j_gene: TRBJ2-2
d_gene: -
CDR3nt: TGTGCTAGCAGCCCCGACGGTGGGGTGAACACCGGGGAGCTGTTTTTT
CDR3aa: CASSPDGGVNTGELFF

v_gene: TRBV10-3
abundance: -
j_gene: TRBJ2-4
d_gene: -
CDR3nt: TGTGCCATCAGTGAGTCACGTCAGGGCGGTCGGGACATTCAGTACTTC
CDR3aa: CAISESRQGGRDIQYF